Following are 13 T cell receptor beta chains from one sample sequenced in a study of CD8 T cells in ankylosing spondylitis. TCRdb called the 5' RACE reads again in MiXCR, with one record for every CDR3 protein. The data show around 91,000 distinct CDR3 sequences, roughly 9% seen once. What these receptors recognize is not known. Regarding the study as a whole: Blood from ankylosing spondylitis patients appeared to carry a characteristic roughly 8-variant TCR beta motif.

Material: blood, either unsorted or a sorted T cell fraction (not recorded which). The receptor source for this set is a male donor with ankylosing spondylitis.

This clonotype was counted only a few times. This chain links TRBV29-1 with TRBJ2-3; 9 positions match TRBD2. CDR3 length equals 18 residues. The V gene end was trimmed by 4 bases and the J gene end by 0 bases; junction bases not matched to a gene: 14. Germline V gives CDR1 SQVTM, CDR2 ANQGSEA. CDR3 in amino acids: CSVAREGGRAISTDTQYF. CDR3 nucleotide sequence: TGCAGCGTTGCCCGGGAGGGCGGGAGGGCGATAAGCACAGATACGCAGTATTTT.

This clonotype occurred a few times. This chain joins TRBV5-1 and TRBJ2-7, with 9 bases identical to TRBD1. The V gene's germline CDR1 is SGHRS and CDR2 YFSETQ. The CDR3 has 15 residues. Trimming removed 3 bases from V and 6 bases from J; junction bases left unmatched: 10. The CDR3 bases are TGCGCCAGCAGCTATGACAGGGGGGGTTATGGCGAGCAGTACTTC. Its translation is CASSYDRGGYGEQYF.

The chain links TRBV5-3 to TRBJ1-1; 8 bases fit TRBD1. TRBV5-3 is an ORF for which the function is uncertain. The CDR3 length is 16 residues. The J segment lost 1 base and the V segment lost 8 bases, leaving 13 bases of the junction unmatched. The CDR3 DNA sequence: TGTGCCAGGGGCCTGGGGGACAGGATAGGGAACACTGAAGCTTTCTTT. The encoded protein is CARGLGDRIGNTEAFF.

The V gene is TRBV7-2, the J gene TRBJ2-7; 14 positions agree with TRBD2. This CDR3 region has 15 residues. V lost 5 bases to trimming and J lost 5 bases; unmatched junction nucleotides: 5. Germline CDR1 and CDR2: SGHTA and FQGNSA. CDR3: CASSPRTSGRNEQYF. In DNA form, the CDR3 reads TGTGCCAGCAGCCCCAGGACTAGCGGGAGGAACGAGCAGTACTTC. Drawing the rest from reference TRBV7-2 and TRBJ2-7, the complete variable domain is GAGVSQSPSNKVTEKGKDVELRCDPISGHTALYWYRQSLGQGLEFLIYFQGNSAPDKSGLPSDRFSAERTGGSVSTLTIQRTQQEDSAVYLCASSPRTSGRNEQYFGPGTRLTVT.

The V call is TRBV27, the J call TRBJ1-3; D ambiguous. This CDR3 has 14 residues. The germline V gene encodes CDR1 MNHEY and CDR2 SMNVEV (reference sequence). The V and J ends lost 0 bases and 3 bases respectively, with 6 bases between them. Here the CDR3 DNA reads TGTGCCAGCAGTTTATCGCCAGGTGGAAACACCATATATTTT. Translation gives CASSLSPGGNTIYF.

The chain employs TRBV15 and TRBJ1-2; 7 positions agree with TRBD1. CDR1 LNHNV and CDR2 YYDKDF come from the germline V gene (reference sequence). The junction had 16 bases not matched to a gene; V was cut back by 5 bases and J by 4 bases. There are 17 residues in the CDR3. CDR3 DNA: TGTGCCACCAGCCCGCACCGGGACAGTCTCTTCATCTATGGCTACACCTTC. This sequence encodes CATSPHRDSLFIYGYTF.

This rearrangement joins TRBV6-5 to TRBJ2-1; D call uncertain. The CDR3 covers 15 residues. Germline lookup yields CDR1 MNHEY and CDR2 SVGAGI. Trimming cost V 0 bases and J 0 bases, with 6 bases left between them. The CDR3 protein is CASSYSRGSYNEQFF. The CDR3 DNA sequence: TGTGCCAGCAGTTACTCTCGTGGCTCCTACAATGAGCAGTTCTTC.

This clonotype was seen at least ten times. V is TRBV10-3 and J is TRBJ2-1; no clear D gene. The germline V gene encodes CDR1 ENHRY and CDR2 SYGVKD. V shed 4 bases and J shed 8 bases, with 9 bases lying between them. The CDR3 loop spans 12 amino acids. In DNA, the CDR3 is TGTGCCATCAGTGTAAATTTTGATGAGCAGTTCTTC. Translating it yields CAISVNFDEQFF.

The V gene is TRBV7-8, the J gene TRBJ1-1; a possible D gene is TRBD1 (6 bases). V was clipped by 5 bases and J by 4 bases, with 17 bases between them. The CDR3 totals 15 residues. Germline lookup yields CDR1 SGHVS and CDR2 FQNEAQ. The CDR3 sequence: CASSPTWGAGTEAFF. The DNA for the CDR3 is TGTGCCAGCAGCCCGACATGGGGGGCTGGCACTGAAGCTTTCTTT.

This chain links TRBV25-1 with TRBJ2-2; possible D gene TRBD2, 6 bases. With 1 base removed from V and 6 bases from J, the gap between germline ends came to 15 bases. Per the germline V gene, CDR1 is MGHDK and CDR2 is SYGVNS. The CDR3 sequence is 16 residues long. The CDR3 loop reads CASSEWSGTDAGELFF. As DNA, the CDR3 is TGTGCCAGCAGTGAATGGTCCGGGACTGACGCCGGGGAGCTGTTTTTT. Together with reference TRBV25-1 and TRBJ2-2, the CDR3 gives the full variable domain: EADIYQTPRYLVIGTGKKITLECSQTMGHDKMYWYQQDPGMELHLIHYSYGVNSTEKGDLSSESTVSRIRTEHFPLTLESARPSHTSQYLCASSEWSGTDAGELFFGEGSRLTVL.

The gene calls are TRBV16 and TRBJ1-6; D ambiguous. The CDR3 spans 14 residues. Germline lookup yields CDR1 KGHSY and CDR2 FQNENV. V was clipped by 4 bases and J by 7 bases, with 11 bases between them. The CDR3 spells CASSRDQMNSPLHF. In nucleotides, the CDR3 is TGTGCCAGCAGCCGCGACCAAATGAATTCACCCCTCCACTTT.

Ten or more counts support this clonotype. The V and J genes are TRBV12-3 or TRBV12-4 and TRBJ2-6; 10 nucleotides agree with TRBD1. The J segment lost 0 bases and the V segment lost 6 bases, leaving 8 bases of the junction unmatched. The CDR3 runs to 18 residues. The CDR3 is CASRQRTGGTSGANVLTF. CDR3 DNA sequence: TGTGCCAGCAGGCAAAGGACAGGGGGAACCTCTGGGGCCAACGTCCTGACTTTC.

The V gene is TRBV20-1, the J gene TRBJ2-7, with 9 bases aligning to TRBD1. Unmatched junction bases numbered 5, after V lost 0 bases and J lost 5 bases. The CDR3 has 14 amino acids. Germline loops: CDR1 DFQATT, CDR2 SNEGSKA (reference sequence). CDR3 protein: CSARDGQGINEQYF. CDR3 DNA sequence: TGCAGTGCTAGAGATGGACAGGGGATTAACGAGCAGTACTTC.